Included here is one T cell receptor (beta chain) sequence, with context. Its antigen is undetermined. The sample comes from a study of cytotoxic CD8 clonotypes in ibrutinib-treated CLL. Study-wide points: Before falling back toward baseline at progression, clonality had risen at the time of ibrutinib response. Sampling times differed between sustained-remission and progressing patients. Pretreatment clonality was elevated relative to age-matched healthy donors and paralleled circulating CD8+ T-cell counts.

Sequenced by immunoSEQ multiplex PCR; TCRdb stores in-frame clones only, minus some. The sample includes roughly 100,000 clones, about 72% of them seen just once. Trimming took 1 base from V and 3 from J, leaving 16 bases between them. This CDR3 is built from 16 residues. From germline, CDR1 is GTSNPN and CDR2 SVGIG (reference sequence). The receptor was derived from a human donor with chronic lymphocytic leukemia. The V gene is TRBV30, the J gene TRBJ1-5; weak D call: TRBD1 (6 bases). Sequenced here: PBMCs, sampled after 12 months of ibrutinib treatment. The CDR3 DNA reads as TGTGCCTGGAGTGGTAATCGCGACAGGATCAATCAGCCCCAGCATTTT. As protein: CAWSGNRDRINQPQHF.